This TCR beta chain was observed in a study of Ad26.COV2.S vaccination and SARS-CoV-2 variants. General study findings and limits: In vaccinated individuals, spike-specific CD8+ and CD4+ T cell responses reportedly displayed substantial breadth.

Comment on this clone: Antigen unknown.

The CDR3 consists of 12 residues. Per germline, CDR1 SGHNT and CDR2 YYREEE (reference sequence). V was clipped by 4 bases and J by 3 bases; unmatched bases: 1. The table came from immunoSEQ multiplex PCR; TCRdb's copy has only in-frame clones and leaves some out. Altogether over 300,000 clones are present, about four fifths being singletons, with the ten largest covering around 7%. Treatment defined: 15 to 20 received Ad26.COV2.S at low or high dose, single or two shots; five or six received placebo; per-sample allocation not given. Sampling took place 63 days after the first vaccine or placebo injection. Vaccination used an Ad26 vector expressing Wuhan-strain SARS-CoV-2 spike.

The rearrangement uses TRBV5-4 and TRBJ2-7; TRBD1 aligns across 7 bases. The sample here was peripheral blood, taken in a trial of Ad26.COV2.S vaccine versus placebo. This receptor was taken from a person aged 18-60 years who received the Ad26.COV2.S COVID-19 vaccine or a placebo. In DNA, the CDR3 is TGTGCCAGCAGCCGGGACAGCTACGAGCAGTACTTC. Its protein is CASSRDSYEQYF.